This is a list of T cell receptor beta chains from one sample in a study of T cells in Graves' hyperthyroidism and ophthalmopathy. One entry per CDR3 protein, called by TCRdb with MiXCR from the multiplex PCR reads. The data show 300,000 or so distinct CDR3 sequences, roughly 20% seen once. The source material was blood. These receptors were taken from a woman aged 50 to 65 with Graves' hyperthyroidism. The conserved cysteine and the conserved F or W are not part of the CDR3 here.

CDR3aa	j_gene	v_gene
ASSLEDRVGTEAF	TRBJ1-1	TRBV7-9
ASSDWDLSGNTIY	TRBJ1-3	TRBV2
ASSEYPQIHRNQETQY	TRBJ2-5	TRBV25-1
ASSEPGQGHNEQF	TRBJ2-1	TRBV6-1
ASTQGQGETQY	TRBJ2-5	TRBV6-2/TRBV6-3
ASTPGLQGNGYT	TRBJ1-2	TRBV11-2
ASSPGQTSRGYT	TRBJ1-2	TRBV18
ASSRTSGGTETQY	TRBJ2-5	TRBV5-1
ASSWGQGIGKLF	TRBJ1-4	TRBV7-9
ASSRNNEGGYT	TRBJ1-2	TRBV2
ASSERPSSYNSPLH	TRBJ1-6	TRBV2
ASSATGATGELF	TRBJ2-2	TRBV7-2
ASRGTGTNYGYT	TRBJ1-2	TRBV12-3/TRBV12-4
ASSLLAGETQY	TRBJ2-5	TRBV7-9
ASSLRDRRRQETQY	TRBJ2-5	TRBV11-1
ASSRTGRNQPQH	TRBJ1-5	TRBV5-8
ASSGTDLSSGNIQY	TRBJ2-4	TRBV6-1
ASSWSWTSGTDTQY	TRBJ2-3	TRBV6-1
ASSLGTSGASYNEQF	TRBJ2-1	TRBV27
ASRHKGYYEQY	TRBJ2-7	TRBV28
AARTGNSPLH	TRBJ1-6	TRBV3-1
ASRRLADEQF	TRBJ2-1	TRBV6-1
ASSPDAGLSYNEQF	TRBJ2-1	TRBV18
ASSDRDAEAF	TRBJ1-1	TRBV18
ASSRGRGHNQPQH	TRBJ1-5	TRBV19
ASKVLVGGGGYT	TRBJ1-2	TRBV27
ASSTRDRKNTGELF	TRBJ2-2	TRBV5-1
ASSLETMNTEAF	TRBJ1-1	TRBV5-4
ASSLDLAGQGTQY	TRBJ2-3	TRBV5-1
ASSPPGTGHISPLH	TRBJ1-6	TRBV28
ASSMSREDTEAF	TRBJ1-1	TRBV19
ASRGGQGGGGYT	TRBJ1-2	TRBV12-3/TRBV12-4
ASSPTGNSYDEQF	TRBJ2-1	TRBV18
ASSMDRSSYEQY	TRBJ2-7	TRBV7-6
ASMVSDGNTEAF	TRBJ1-1	TRBV27
ATVRGGETQY	TRBJ2-5	TRBV2
ASSQGLAGASDTQY	TRBJ2-3	TRBV3-1
ASRTGRRRNTEAF	TRBJ1-1	TRBV12-3/TRBV12-4
ASSSYLDSTDTQY	TRBJ2-3	TRBV7-2
ASSSTRQEDGYT	TRBJ1-2	TRBV11-2
ASSPTGVSGEQF	TRBJ2-1	TRBV3-1
ASSPRGGRAREQY	TRBJ2-7	TRBV7-6
ASSYGTGMNTEAF	TRBJ1-1	TRBV27
ASSLLSYGIQQETQY	TRBJ2-5	TRBV5-1
ATSEGGPTDTQY	TRBJ2-3	TRBV24-1
ASSSDRDSTDTQY	TRBJ2-3	TRBV7-3
SARELAGATDTQY	TRBJ2-3	TRBV20-1
ASTVDRQETQY	TRBJ2-5	TRBV6-1
ASSLELGREIGYNEQF	TRBJ2-1	TRBV28
ASSGAVREKLF	TRBJ1-4	TRBV2
ASSPSGGRTDTQY	TRBJ2-3	TRBV18
ASSESSGSSYNEQF	TRBJ2-1	TRBV10-2
ASSPVQGRYEQY	TRBJ2-7	TRBV5-1
ASSEPGLSAEAF	TRBJ1-1	TRBV6-4
SASPGSGNTIY	TRBJ1-3	TRBV20-1